This T cell receptor beta chain was obtained from a study of OX40 agonist ivuxolimab in advanced cancers. About the study: While on treatment, patients had intravenous ivuxolimab at 0.01 to 10 mg/kg every 2 weeks. Three partial responders included one hepatocellular carcinoma patient and two cutaneous melanoma patients. People in dose escalation had one of these cancers: hepatocellular carcinoma, melanoma, renal cell or head and neck cancer.

Study-wide results and caveats: Several nonresponders also turned out to have low normalized T-cell clonal expansion.

The protocol was immunoSEQ multiplex PCR, while the TCRdb copy is restricted to in-frame clones and leaves out a portion. The table shows about 33,000 clones, with about four fifths occurring only once. A remark on this clone: The antigen is not known.

The CDR3 runs to 15 residues. CDR1 MNHNS and CDR2 SASEGT come from the germline V gene. Trimming cost V 2 bases and J 3 bases; bases outside gene matches: 7. This sample comprised CD4+ or CD8+ T cells sorted from blood, obtained in a trial of the OX40 agonist ivuxolimab. The receptor's source is an adult with an advanced solid tumor such as melanoma, head and neck, liver or kidney cancer. The chain joins TRBV6-1 to TRBJ2-7, with 7 nucleotides matching TRBD2. CDR3 loop: CASSERWGGNYEQYF. CDR3 DNA: TGTGCCAGCAGTGAACGCTGGGGGGGGAACTACGAGCAGTACTTC.